The clone carrying this T cell receptor beta chain was seen many times. Its antigen is unidentified. RNA transcripts provided the source from which TCR beta CDR3 regions were amplified. HTBI primers drove first-round RT-PCR of the TCR CDR3. Each CDR3 protein is one row after TCRdb ran MiXCR on the multiplex PCR reads. The table lists fewer than 300,000 distinct CDR3 sequences, about 16% of them singletons. The CDR3 consists of 16 residues. CDR1 and CDR2 from the germline V gene are SGDLS and YYNGEE. Deletions cut 0 bases from V and 4 bases from J, with 16 bases between. The sample belongs to a study of T cells in Graves' hyperthyroidism and ophthalmopathy. Regarding the study as a whole: Ophthalmopathy got predicted by the model a median around 6.6 months before its onset.

The receptor was isolated from a woman in her forties or fifties with Graves' hyperthyroidism that later progressed to Graves' ophthalmopathy. The chain links TRBV9 to TRBJ2-5; TRBD1 or TRBD2 may be the D gene (5 bases each). The sample was blood. The CDR3, as DNA: TGTGCCAGCAGCGTAGCCATAGGGGACCCGGGAGAGACCCAGTACTTC. Its translation: CASSVAIGDPGETQYF. The whole variable domain, filled in from reference TRBV9 and TRBJ2-5, reads DSGVTQTPKHLITATGQRVTLRCSPRSGDLSVYWYQQSLDQGLQFLIQYYNGEERAKGNILERFSAQQFPDLHSELNLSSLELGDSALYFCASSVAIGDPGETQYFGPGTRLLVL.